This T cell receptor (beta chain) was identified during a study of early T cells in non-severe SARS-CoV-2 infection. On the study more broadly: Bulk RNA from unsorted whole blood was sequenced; chains were unpaired.

Individual cDNA molecules each received unique molecular identifiers attached to them. In TCRdb, the 5' RACE reads were re-called with MiXCR into one record per CDR3 protein. Altogether 15,000 to 20,000 distinct CDR3 sequences are present, under 7% being singletons, with the ten largest covering over 5.5%. Study-level findings and limits: Private and CD4 specificities were missed by VDJdb matching, which favored anti-spike CD8 responses.

This clonotype was detected many times. Its matching antigen is unknown. The source of this sequence is an adult who was a healthcare worker with PCR-confirmed SARS-CoV-2 infection or an uninfected control (not recorded which). This material consisted of whole blood, taken at baseline.

The CDR3 sequence: CASSLTGTGELFF. The CDR3 nucleotides read TGTGCCAGCAGCTTAACGGGGACCGGGGAGCTGTTTTTT. The chain employs TRBV11-2 and TRBJ2-2; D is perhaps TRBD2 (5 bases). CDR1 SGHAT and CDR2 FQNNGV come from the germline V gene. V was trimmed by 2 bases and J by 5 bases, leaving 6 bases between them. The CDR3 is 13 residues long.